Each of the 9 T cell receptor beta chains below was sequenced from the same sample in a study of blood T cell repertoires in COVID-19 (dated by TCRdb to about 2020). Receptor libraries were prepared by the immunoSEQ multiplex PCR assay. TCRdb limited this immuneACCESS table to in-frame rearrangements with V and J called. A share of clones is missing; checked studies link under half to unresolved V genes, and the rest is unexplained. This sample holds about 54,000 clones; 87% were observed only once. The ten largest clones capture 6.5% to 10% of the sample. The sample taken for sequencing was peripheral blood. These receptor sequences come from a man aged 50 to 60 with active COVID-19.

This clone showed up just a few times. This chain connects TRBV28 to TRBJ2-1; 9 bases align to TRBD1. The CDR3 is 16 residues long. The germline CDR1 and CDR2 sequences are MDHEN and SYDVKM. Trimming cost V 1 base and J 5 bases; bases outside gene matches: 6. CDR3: CASSLFGQGSNNEQFF. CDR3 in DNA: TGTGCCAGCAGTTTATTCGGACAGGGGTCCAACAATGAGCAGTTCTTC.

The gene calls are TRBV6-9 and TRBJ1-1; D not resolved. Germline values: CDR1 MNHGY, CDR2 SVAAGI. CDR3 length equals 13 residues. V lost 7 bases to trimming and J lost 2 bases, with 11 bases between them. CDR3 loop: CASTASPNTEAFF. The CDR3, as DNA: TGTGCCAGCACCGCGAGCCCTAACACTGAAGCTTTCTTT.

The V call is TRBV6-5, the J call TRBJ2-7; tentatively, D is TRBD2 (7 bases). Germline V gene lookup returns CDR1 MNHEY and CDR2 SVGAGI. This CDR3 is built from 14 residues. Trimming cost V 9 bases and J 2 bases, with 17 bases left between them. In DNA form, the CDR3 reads TGTGCCAGTAGTAGTGGGGGGGGGCCCTACGAGCAGTACTTC. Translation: CASSSGGGPYEQYF.

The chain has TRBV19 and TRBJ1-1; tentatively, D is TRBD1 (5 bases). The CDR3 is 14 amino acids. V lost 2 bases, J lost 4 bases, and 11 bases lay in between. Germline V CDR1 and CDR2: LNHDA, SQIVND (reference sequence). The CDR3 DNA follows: TGTGCCAGTAGTATAATTACGGGGGGCACTGAAGCTTTCTTT. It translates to CASSIITGGTEAFF.

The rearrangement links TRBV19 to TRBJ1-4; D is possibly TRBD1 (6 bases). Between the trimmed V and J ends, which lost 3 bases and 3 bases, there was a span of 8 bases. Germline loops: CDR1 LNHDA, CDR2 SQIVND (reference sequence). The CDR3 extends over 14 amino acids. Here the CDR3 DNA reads TGTGCCAGTAGTATGAGGACAGCTAATGAAAAACTGTTTTTT. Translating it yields CASSMRTANEKLFF.

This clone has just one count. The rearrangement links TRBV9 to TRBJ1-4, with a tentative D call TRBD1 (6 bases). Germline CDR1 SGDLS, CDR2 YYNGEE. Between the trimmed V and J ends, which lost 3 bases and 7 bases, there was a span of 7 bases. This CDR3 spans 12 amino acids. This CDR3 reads CASSAQGEKLFF. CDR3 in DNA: TGTGCCAGCAGCGCACAGGGTGAAAAACTGTTTTTT.

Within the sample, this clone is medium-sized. CDR3 in amino acids: CASRGTGFNQPQHF. DNA of the CDR3: TGTGCCAGCAGAGGGACAGGGTTCAATCAGCCCCAGCATTTT. The V gene is TRBV6-6, the J gene TRBJ1-5, with TRBD1 matching over 9 bases. The CDR3 length is 14 residues. CDR1 and CDR2 from the germline V gene are MNHNY and SVGAGI (reference sequence). The J segment lost 3 bases and the V segment lost 6 bases, leaving 3 bases of the junction unmatched.

The CDR3 nucleotides are TGTGCCAGCAGCCCGAGGGAGGGGTCGGCCCAGCATTTT. This encodes CASSPREGSAQHF. V and J are TRBV7-9 and TRBJ1-5, with D possibly being TRBD1 (5 bases). V was shortened by 5 bases and J by 11 bases, with 16 bases between the two germline ends. The CDR3 runs to 13 residues. CDR1 and CDR2 (germline): SEHNR, FQNEAQ (reference sequence).

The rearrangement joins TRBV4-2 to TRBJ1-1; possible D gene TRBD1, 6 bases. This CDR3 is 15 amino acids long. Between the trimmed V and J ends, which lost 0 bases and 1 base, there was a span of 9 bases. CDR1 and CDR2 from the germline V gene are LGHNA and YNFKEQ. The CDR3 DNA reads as TGTGCCAGCAGCCAAGAGTGGACAGAGAACACTGAAGCTTTCTTT. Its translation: CASSQEWTENTEAFF.